A single sample is the source of the 30 T cell receptor beta chains below, sequenced in a study of molecular identifiers for immune sequencing clone quantification. TCRdb reprocessed the PCR reads with MiXCR, giving one entry per CDR3 protein. The table shows 460,000 or so distinct CDR3 sequences, with about a fifth occurring only once. Sequenced material: naive CD8+ T cells from blood, with Jurkat cell RNA spiked in. Stated subset: FACS-sorted CD8+CD4-CCR7+CD45RA+ naive T cells. Source of these receptors: a human donor in good health. Some libraries in this study had Jurkat cell RNA spiked in.

This clonotype was seen a handful of times. The chain carries TRBV14 and TRBJ2-5, with D possibly matching TRBD1 (6 bases). The V end was cut by 1 base, the J end by 5 bases, with 11 bases between. CDR1 SGHDN and CDR2 FVKESK come from the germline V gene. The CDR3 is 14 residues long. The CDR3 region is CASSQGTVWETQYF. The CDR3 bases are TGTGCCAGCAGCCAAGGGACAGTATGGGAGACCCAGTACTTC. The entire variable domain, with the rest obtained from reference TRBV14 and TRBJ2-5, is as follows: EAGVTQFPSHSVIEKGQTVTLRCDPISGHDNLYWYRRVMGKEIKFLLHFVKESKQDESGMPNNRFLAERTGGTYSTLKVQPAELEDSGVYFCASSQGTVWETQYFGPGTRLLVL.

This clonotype came up a few times. The rearrangement joins TRBV6-6 to TRBJ1-5; tentatively, D is TRBD1 (5 bases). The germline CDR1 and CDR2 sequences are MNHNY and SVGAGI (reference sequence). The CDR3 loop spans 18 amino acids. Between the trimmed V and J ends, which lost 8 bases and 1 base, there was a span of 24 bases. The CDR3 coding sequence is TGTGCCAGCGAAACCGACATCATGGGGGTGAGAAGCAATCAGCCCCAGCATTTT. It codes for CASETDIMGVRSNQPQHF.

The table lists this clonotype with a few counts. The chain links TRBV3-1 to TRBJ2-7; 9 bases fit TRBD1. The CDR3 totals 17 residues. The germline V gene has CDR1 LGHDT and CDR2 YNNKEL (reference sequence). Germline trimming cut 3 bases from V and 3 bases from J; bases unmatched to any gene: 12. CDR3 region: CASSQPDRGGESYEQYF. CDR3 DNA sequence: TGTGCCAGCAGCCAGCCGGACAGGGGAGGAGAGAGCTACGAGCAGTACTTC.

This chain connects TRBV20-1 to TRBJ2-5, with D hard to call. CDR3 size: 13 residues. The germline CDR1 and CDR2 sequences are DFQATT and SNEGSKA (reference sequence). V lost 3 bases and J lost 2, with 10 bases in between. The CDR3 DNA sequence: TGCAGTGCTAGTAGGGCGGATCAAGAGACCCAGTACTTC. Its protein is CSASRADQETQYF.

The chain links TRBV7-9 to TRBJ1-1, with 7 bases matching TRBD1. The CDR3 is 14 amino acids. In germline, CDR1 is SEHNR, CDR2 FQNEAQ (reference sequence). The ends lost 5 bases at V and 3 bases at J; junction bases unmatched: 6. CDR3 sequence (DNA): TGTGCCAGCAGCCGCACCCAGGGGGACACTGAAGCTTTCTTT. Its translation is CASSRTQGDTEAFF.

This clonotype has just a few counts. The chain uses TRBV7-6 and TRBJ2-2; D gene uncertain. Deletions cut 6 bases from V and 6 bases from J, with 11 bases between. The CDR3 is 13 amino acids. Germline V gene data show CDR1 as SGHVS and CDR2 as FNYEAQ. The CDR3 here is CASSFNLAGELFF. CDR3 coding DNA: TGTGCCAGCAGTTTTAATTTGGCCGGGGAGCTGTTTTTT.

Ten or more counts support this clonotype. The rearrangement uses TRBV28 and TRBJ2-7; D perhaps matches TRBD2 (6 bases). Germline V gene lookup returns CDR1 MDHEN and CDR2 SYDVKM. The V end was cut by 3 bases, the J end by 6 bases, with 21 bases between. The length of the CDR3 is 16 residues. CDR3 loop: CASSFWLTENGGEQYF. The CDR3 region has the DNA TGTGCCAGCAGTTTCTGGCTGACAGAAAACGGGGGCGAGCAGTACTTC.

This clonotype has a handful of counts. This sequence joins TRBV24-1 and TRBJ2-1; no reliable D call. The CDR3 covers 13 residues. CDR1 and CDR2 from the germline V gene are KGHDR and SFDVKD. V was clipped by 7 bases and J by 5 bases, with 11 bases between them. The CDR3 DNA follows: TGTGCCACCAGGCCCACAGCAAACAATGAGCAGTTCTTC. Protein product: CATRPTANNEQFF.

This clonotype occurred many times. This rearrangement joins TRBV4-1 to TRBJ2-3; the match to TRBD1 covers 8 bases. This CDR3 has 17 amino acids. J was trimmed by 4 bases and V by 4 bases; bases with no gene match: 13. In germline, CDR1 is MGHRA, CDR2 YSYEKL. The CDR3 DNA follows: TGCGCCAGCAGCCTACCGGGACAGGCATTTAGTGCAGATACGCAGTATTTT. This translates into CASSLPGQAFSADTQYF.

The chain has TRBV10-2 and TRBJ2-5; no clear D. Germline V gene data show CDR1 as WSHSY and CDR2 as SAAADI. V was shortened by 2 bases and J by 5 bases, with 9 bases between the two germline ends. The CDR3 sequence is 13 residues long. CDR3 nucleotides: TGCGCCAGCAGTGAGGGTTTTCTGGAGACCCAGTACTTC. Protein product: CASSEGFLETQYF.

A few counts support this clonotype. The chain has TRBV28 and TRBJ2-1; 7 bases fit TRBD1. V was pared by 3 bases and J by 8 bases, with 10 bases of the junction left unmatched. CDR3 length: 15 residues. CDR1 and CDR2 (germline): MDHEN, SYDVKM. In DNA, the CDR3 is TGTGCCAGCAGTTTTAGGGGGCCACGGCGCGATGAGCAGTTCTTC. Translation gives CASSFRGPRRDEQFF.

In this sample, this clonotype turned up many times. CDR3 loop: CAISEGGQAPQETQYF. In nucleotides, the CDR3 is TGTGCCATCAGTGAAGGGGGACAGGCCCCCCAAGAGACCCAGTACTTC. This chain connects TRBV10-3 to TRBJ2-5, with 8 bases aligning to TRBD1. Germline assignment: CDR1 ENHRY and CDR2 SYGVKD. This CDR3 spans 16 amino acids. V was pared by 3 bases and J by 1 base, with 7 bases of the junction left unmatched.

This clonotype was seen a handful of times. The CDR3 sequence: CASRTLKSSYNEQFF. The CDR3 DNA sequence: TGTGCCAGCAGGACACTTAAAAGCTCCTACAATGAGCAGTTCTTC. V and J are TRBV6-2 or TRBV6-3 and TRBJ2-1, with unresolved D. CDR3 size: 15 residues. V was pared by 6 bases and J by 0 bases, with 12 bases between. In germline, CDR1 is MNHEY, CDR2 SVGEGT.

In its sample, this clonotype was seen a few times. The chain combines TRBV28 with TRBJ2-7, with D perhaps TRBD1 (5 bases). V lost 1 base, J lost 0 bases, and 10 bases lay in between. CDR1 MDHEN and CDR2 SYDVKM come from the germline V gene. The CDR3 is 15 residues long. The CDR3 region has the DNA TGTGCCAGCAGTTTATTTGCAGGGATCTCCTACGAGCAGTACTTC. Translation gives CASSLFAGISYEQYF.

This clonotype was counted a few times. In nucleotides, the CDR3 is TGTGCCAGTAGTGACGGGAACTACGAGCAGTACTTC. Encoded protein: CASSDGNYEQYF. V usage is TRBV19 and J usage is TRBJ2-7; TRBD2 is a possible D gene (5 bases). V was pared by 5 bases and J by 3 bases, with 8 bases between. The CDR3 runs to 12 residues. Germline V gene lookup returns CDR1 LNHDA and CDR2 SQIVND (reference sequence).

V usage is TRBV6-6 and J usage is TRBJ1-1, with 8 bases lining up with TRBD1. V lost 2 bases to trimming and J lost 7 bases; unmatched junction nucleotides: 3. CDR3 length: 13 amino acids. CDR1 MNHNY and CDR2 SVGAGI come from the germline V gene (reference sequence). The CDR3 spells CASSYQGAVEAFF. In DNA form, the CDR3 reads TGTGCCAGCAGTTACCAGGGGGCGGTTGAAGCTTTCTTT.

A note on this clonotype: A junction end diverges from the germline sequence, so it may reflect a read error. V gene TRBV9 combines with J gene TRBJ2-3, with D unclear. This CDR3 comprises 13 residues. Germline V gene data show CDR1 as SGDLS and CDR2 as YYNGEE. The CDR3 reads CASSAPSTDTQDF. CDR3 DNA: TGTGCCAGCAGCGCCCCCAGCACAGATACGCAGGATTTT.

This clonotype came up many times. V is TRBV7-2 and J is TRBJ2-5; 10 bases are a match to TRBD2. The CDR3 covers 18 residues. V lost 6 bases and J lost 4; bases outside the gene matches: 17. Per the germline V gene, CDR1 is SGHTA and CDR2 is FQGNSA. The CDR3 bases are TGTGCCAGCAGACCCGACAGGGGTGCTAGCGGGGGACGAGAGACCCAGTACTTC. Translating gives CASRPDRGASGGRETQYF.

This clonotype was counted many times. CDR3 region: CASSYSIRNEKLFF. DNA of the CDR3: TGTGCCAGCAGTTACTCGATTCGTAATGAAAAACTGTTTTTT. The genes are TRBV6-5 and TRBJ1-4; D uncertain. Germline V gene lookup returns CDR1 MNHEY and CDR2 SVGAGI. Between the trimmed V and J ends, which lost 0 bases and 4 bases, there was a span of 6 bases. The CDR3 totals 14 residues.

Notes on this clonotype: This could be a read error, since a much larger clone is one nucleotide away. The CDR3 nucleotides read TGTGCCAGCAGTTTTGGGGAAAACTATGGCTGCACCTTC. Amino acid sequence: CASSFGENYGCTF. The chain employs TRBV27 and TRBJ1-2; no reliable D call. CDR3 size: 13 residues. Germline V gene lookup returns CDR1 MNHEY and CDR2 SMNVEV (reference sequence).

This clonotype appeared a few times. V usage is TRBV19 and J usage is TRBJ1-4; D is possibly TRBD1 (5 bases). The CDR3 is 14 residues long. The germline V and J ends were trimmed by 5 bases and 1 base, with 8 bases remaining between them. The V gene's germline CDR1 is LNHDA and CDR2 SQIVND (reference sequence). CDR3: CASSGTETNEKLFF. In nucleotides, the CDR3 is TGTGCCAGTAGTGGGACGGAAACTAATGAAAAACTGTTTTTT.

This clonotype has a handful of counts. V is TRBV6-5 and J is TRBJ2-1; TRBD2 aligns across 10 bases. The CDR3 has 14 residues. Trimming took 10 bases from V and 5 from J; bases not matched to a gene: 8. CDR1 is MNHEY, CDR2 SVGAGI, per germline. This CDR3 reads CATRGLALDNEQFF. CDR3 DNA: TGTGCCACGAGGGGACTAGCGTTAGACAATGAGCAGTTCTTC.

A remark on this clonotype: One end of the junction is discordant with germline, which a read error may explain. The chain joins TRBV19 to TRBJ2-1; a possible D gene is TRBD2 (7 bases). CDR1 is LNHDA, CDR2 SQIVND, per germline (reference sequence). This CDR3 contains 16 residues. CDR3 protein: CAADSGGAGSYNEQSF. CDR3 in DNA: TGTGCCGCGGACTCGGGGGGCGCGGGTTCCTACAATGAGCAGTCCTTC.

A remark on this clonotype: The CDR3 ends on some other residue instead of the conserved phenylalanine or tryptophan, so this is likely a read error. V gene TRBV6-5 combines with J gene TRBJ1-1, with 9 positions matching TRBD1. CDR3 length equals 14 residues. With V trimmed by 5 bases and J by 5 bases, 6 bases remained unmatched. CDR1 MNHEY and CDR2 SVGAGI come from the germline V gene. The chain's CDR3 is CASSQQGARTEAFS. The CDR3 bases are TGTGCCAGCAGTCAACAGGGGGCACGGACTGAAGCTTTCTCT.

The J gene is TRBJ2-7, the V gene TRBV15, with D unresolved. CDR3 length: 14 residues. Germline CDR1 is LNHNV and CDR2 is YYDKDF (reference sequence). V gave up 0 bases and J gave up 1 base, with 7 bases separating them. CDR3 region: CATSREQYSYEQYF. The CDR3 DNA is TGTGCCACCAGCAGAGAACAGTATTCCTACGAGCAGTACTTC.

This clonotype has at least ten counts. V and J are TRBV10-3 and TRBJ2-3, with D tentatively TRBD1 (6 bases). CDR3 length: 14 amino acids. Germline V gene lookup returns CDR1 ENHRY and CDR2 SYGVKD. The ends were cut back, 3 bases at V and 5 bases at J, with 12 bases in the middle. The DNA of the CDR3 is TGTGCCATCAGTGACCCGCCAGGGGTAGATACGCAGTATTTT. It yields the protein CAISDPPGVDTQYF.

This clonotype was found many times. The chain recombines TRBV28 with TRBJ2-3; a possible D gene is TRBD1 (6 bases). V lost 5 bases and J lost 3, with 15 bases in between. The CDR3 runs to 15 residues. Germline V gives CDR1 MDHEN, CDR2 SYDVKM. The CDR3 protein is CASSTGSVTTDTQYF. The DNA for the CDR3 is TGTGCCAGCAGTACAGGGTCTGTGACGACAGATACGCAGTATTTT.

In its sample, this clonotype was seen a few times. The V and J genes are TRBV4-3 and TRBJ2-7, with a tentative D call TRBD1 (6 bases). V was cut by 0 bases and J by 4 bases, with 16 bases left in between. The germline CDR1 and CDR2 sequences are LGHNA and YSLEER. The length of the CDR3 is 16 residues. Here the CDR3 DNA reads TGCGCCAGCAGCCAAGATCAAACAGGGCCCGGATACGAGCAGTACTTC. Translated: CASSQDQTGPGYEQYF.

This clonotype was observed at least ten times. CDR3 nucleotides: TGTGCCACCAGTGATCCCCCGGCCGGGGAGCTGTTTTTT. Translation gives CATSDPPAGELFF. The chain carries TRBV24-1 and TRBJ2-2; D is undetermined. The CDR3 is 13 residues long. The V and J ends lost 3 bases and 6 bases respectively, with 7 bases between them. Germline assignment: CDR1 KGHDR and CDR2 SFDVKD.

Concerning this clonotype: A read error may be the cause here, since a much bigger clone is one base away. The genes are TRBV5-3 and TRBJ2-7; 7 bases match TRBD2. TRBV5-3 is recorded as an ORF, its role being uncertain. The CDR3 totals 14 residues. CDR3 in amino acids: CASSFSGGGYGQYF. CDR3 coding DNA: TGTGCCAGCAGCTTTTCGGGAGGAGGCTACGGGCAGTACTTC.